This T cell receptor (beta chain) came from a study of blood T cell repertoires in COVID-19. The wider study: Nucleic acid was either cDNA or gDNA, and it came from T cells, B-cell-depleted T cells, or PBMCs.

With V trimmed by 1 base and J by 8 bases, 12 bases remained unmatched. The CDR3 loop spans 17 amino acids. CDR1 SGHTA and CDR2 FQGTGA come from the germline V gene. Profiled with immunoSEQ multiplex PCR; TCRdb holds only in-frame clones, not every one. The sample comprises 110,000 to 150,000 clones, around 82% of which are singletons, and about 4% rests with the top ten. This chain links TRBV7-3 with TRBJ2-1; 9 positions agree with TRBD2. The sample was peripheral blood. The TCR sequence derives from a man between 60 and 70 years old with acute or convalescent COVID-19. The CDR3 sequence: CASSLRGGRASRDEQFF. The CDR3 region has the DNA TGTGCCAGCAGCTTAAGGGGCGGGAGGGCGTCTCGAGATGAGCAGTTCTTC.